Following are 28 T cell receptor beta chains from one sample sequenced in a study of blood T cell repertoires in COVID-19. Data came from immunoSEQ multiplex PCR; TCRdb stores just in-frame clones and leaves some out. This sample carries approximately 360,000 clones, roughly 87% of them seen once, and the ten largest clones take 5.1%. Sequencing input: PBMCs or T cells enriched from blood (not recorded which). The source is a woman in her forties or fifties who had recovered from COVID-19.

A few counts support this clone. V and J are TRBV30 and TRBJ2-3; 8 positions agree with TRBD1. Germline-derived CDR1 and CDR2 are GTSNPN and SVGIG (reference sequence). This CDR3 is 14 amino acids long. V lost 4 bases, J lost 1 base, and 4 bases stayed unmatched. The CDR3, as DNA: TGTGCCTGGAATCAGGACAGGGGCACAGATACGCAGTATTTT. Translated, it gives CAWNQDRGTDTQYF.

The rearrangement uses TRBV18 and TRBJ1-3; TRBD1 agrees at 11 bases. Germline CDR1 KGHSH, CDR2 LQKENI. V dropped 2 bases and J dropped 0; count of bases not matched to a gene: 12. The CDR3 has 20 amino acids. Here the CDR3 DNA reads TGTGCCAGCTCACCAATCTCCGGGACAGGGGGGCCCGGCTCTGGAAACACCATATATTTT. It yields the protein CASSPISGTGGPGSGNTIYF.

The chain combines TRBV30 with TRBJ1-5; 8 bases agree with TRBD1. The CDR3 spans 13 residues. V lost 3 bases and J lost 3; bases outside the gene matches: 1. The germline CDR1 and CDR2 sequences are GTSNPN and SVGIG (reference sequence). The CDR3 here is CAWSQGANQPQHF. The DNA for the CDR3 is TGTGCCTGGAGCCAGGGGGCCAATCAGCCCCAGCATTTT.

On this clone: The same CDR3 is also encoded by other DNA sequences in this sample. The rearrangement uses TRBV18 and TRBJ1-1; D may be TRBD1 (5 bases). CDR1 and CDR2 (germline): KGHSH, LQKENI. V gave up 6 bases and J gave up 1 base, with 12 bases separating them. The CDR3 is made up of 14 amino acids. The CDR3 is CASSPTGGNTEAFF. The CDR3 DNA reads as TGTGCCAGCTCCCCCACGGGGGGGAACACTGAAGCTTTCTTT.

The rearrangement joins TRBV2 to TRBJ1-4, with D maybe TRBD1 (5 bases). V lost 7 bases, J lost 0 bases, and 15 bases lay in between. This CDR3 comprises 16 residues. Germline values: CDR1 SNHLY, CDR2 FYNNEI. CDR3 nucleotide sequence: TGTGCCAGCAATCGGGGGGTTCATGCAACTAATGAAAAACTGTTTTTT. This sequence encodes CASNRGVHATNEKLFF.

The V call is TRBV28, the J call TRBJ1-2, with a possible D match to TRBD1 (5 bases). With 4 bases removed from V and 5 bases from J, the gap between germline ends came to 26 bases. The length of the CDR3 is 18 residues. The germline CDR1 and CDR2 sequences are MDHEN and SYDVKM. The DNA of the CDR3 is TGTGCCAGCAGTTCCTCCGGGAGGGGAAGGACCGGAGGGTATGGCTACACCTTC. Amino acids: CASSSSGRGRTGGYGYTF.

This clone was seen a handful of times. V usage is TRBV7-3 and J usage is TRBJ1-6; 7 bases agree with TRBD1. Germline V lookup: CDR1 SGHTA, CDR2 FQGTGA. The ends lost 3 bases at V and 6 bases at J; junction bases unmatched: 5. The CDR3 extends over 15 amino acids. CDR3 DNA sequence: TGTGCCAGCAGCTTGGATGGACAGGCTAATTCACCCCTCCACTTT. Its translation is CASSLDGQANSPLHF.

This rearrangement joins TRBV30 to TRBJ1-1, with no clear D. Per the germline V gene, CDR1 is GTSNPN and CDR2 is SVGIG (reference sequence). This CDR3 is built from 14 residues. The V gene lost 4 bases and the J gene lost 0 bases, with 12 bases spanning the gap. CDR3 nucleotide sequence: TGTGCCTGGACGTCACAGACTATGAACACTGAAGCTTTCTTT. Its translation is CAWTSQTMNTEAFF.

The rearrangement joins TRBV5-1 to TRBJ1-1; D uncertain. This CDR3 spans 15 amino acids. With 4 bases removed from V and 0 bases from J, the gap between germline ends came to 13 bases. Germline V gene data show CDR1 as SGHRS and CDR2 as YFSETQ. This chain's CDR3 is CASSQIPPMNTEAFF. CDR3 in DNA: TGCGCCAGCAGCCAAATACCCCCTATGAACACTGAAGCTTTCTTT.

V usage is TRBV18 and J usage is TRBJ1-1, with D hard to call. V lost 2 bases and J 4 bases, leaving 8 bases between the germline ends. The V gene's germline CDR1 is KGHSH and CDR2 LQKENI. The CDR3 is 13 amino acids. CDR3 sequence: CASSPNIATEAFF. CDR3 nucleotides: TGTGCCAGCTCACCAAACATTGCCACTGAAGCTTTCTTT.

The chain recombines TRBV6-1 with TRBJ1-1; possibly TRBD1 for D (6 bases). Germline V lookup: CDR1 MNHNS, CDR2 SASEGT. The CDR3 runs 17 residues. V lost 4 bases and J 0 bases, leaving 18 bases between the germline ends. CDR3 loop: CASSAPGGGYMNTEAFF. CDR3 sequence (DNA): TGTGCCAGCAGTGCCCCGGGCGGGGGCTATATGAACACTGAAGCTTTCTTT.

This clone was seen a handful of times. The V gene is TRBV12-3 or TRBV12-4, the J gene TRBJ1-2; weak D call: TRBD1 (6 bases). The CDR3 loop spans 13 amino acids. The ends were cut back, 7 bases at V and 4 bases at J, with 13 bases in the middle. CDR3 in DNA: TGTGCCAGCACCCCGGGACACACCTATGGCTACACCTTC. This codes for CASTPGHTYGYTF.

This chain links TRBV27 with TRBJ2-1; 9 bases agree with TRBD1. The CDR3 extends over 13 amino acids. The ends lost 6 bases at V and 9 bases at J; junction bases unmatched: 6. CDR1 and CDR2 (germline): MNHEY, SMNVEV (reference sequence). CDR3 sequence (DNA): TGTGCCAGCAGGACACAGGGGGCTGGTGAGCAGTTCTTC. It specifies CASRTQGAGEQFF.

V is TRBV6-1 and J is TRBJ2-5, with 7 bases matching TRBD1. The ends lost 0 bases at V and 4 bases at J; junction bases unmatched: 2. The germline V gene encodes CDR1 MNHNS and CDR2 SASEGT. The length of the CDR3 is 14 residues. CDR3 sequence (DNA): TGTGCCAGCAGTGAAGCTGCAGGGGGAGAGACCCAGTACTTC. It codes for CASSEAAGGETQYF.

The rearrangement uses TRBV27 and TRBJ1-1, with D possibly being TRBD1 (6 bases). The germline V gene has CDR1 MNHEY and CDR2 SMNVEV (reference sequence). V was trimmed by 6 bases and J by 10 bases, leaving 18 bases between them. This CDR3 is built from 13 residues. The CDR3 bases are TGTGCCAGCAGATCAACAGGGACCCGGGGAGCTTTCTTT. This translates into CASRSTGTRGAFF.

CDR3 loop: CAWRTAGWADTQYF. The DNA for the CDR3 is TGTGCCTGGAGGACGGCAGGGTGGGCAGATACGCAGTATTTT. The chain links TRBV30 to TRBJ2-3; a possible D gene is TRBD1 (5 bases). Trimming shortened V by 3 bases and J by 4 bases, and 14 bases separated the two germline ends. The CDR3 runs to 14 residues. Germline CDR1 and CDR2: GTSNPN and SVGIG (reference sequence).

The CDR3 loop reads CASTPQGRGNTIYF. CDR3 DNA: TGTGCCAGCACTCCACAGGGTAGAGGAAACACCATATATTTT. J is TRBJ1-3 and V is TRBV6-5; the D gene is possibly TRBD1 (6 bases). Between the trimmed V and J ends, which lost 7 bases and 4 bases, there was a span of 14 bases. Germline lookup yields CDR1 MNHEY and CDR2 SVGAGI. The CDR3 spans 14 residues.

This chain links TRBV4-1 with TRBJ1-5; TRBD1 matches 9 bases. CDR3 length: 15 amino acids. Germline V gives CDR1 MGHRA, CDR2 YSYEKL. V was pared by 4 bases and J by 3 bases, with 4 bases of the junction left unmatched. CDR3: CASSPGQGVNQPQHF. CDR3 bases: TGCGCCAGCAGCCCGGGACAGGGAGTCAATCAGCCCCAGCATTTT.

The J gene is TRBJ1-5, the V gene TRBV4-2; tentative D call: TRBD1 (5 bases). Trimming cost V 0 bases and J 7 bases, with 7 bases left between them. This CDR3 is built from 13 residues. Germline V lookup: CDR1 LGHNA, CDR2 YNFKEQ. The CDR3 reads CASSQDRGQPQHF. In DNA form, the CDR3 reads TGTGCCAGCAGCCAAGATCGGGGGCAGCCCCAGCATTTT.

This clone was found once. This chain uses TRBV29-1 with TRBJ2-7; tentative D call: TRBD2 (5 bases). Germline V gives CDR1 SQVTM, CDR2 ANQGSEA. This CDR3 contains 12 residues. V was trimmed by 6 bases and J by 2 bases, leaving 11 bases between them. CDR3 DNA: TGCAGCGTGGTCGGGGAAGCCTACGAGCAGTACTTC. It specifies CSVVGEAYEQYF.

The rearrangement links TRBV25-1 to TRBJ2-1; TRBD1 might be the D (5 bases). Germline V CDR1 and CDR2: MGHDK, SYGVNS. The V end lost 5 bases, the J end lost 5 bases, and 16 bases lay between the germline ends. This CDR3 is built from 15 residues. The CDR3 DNA follows: TGTGCCAGCAGTAGAACAGGCTTTCCCGACAATGAGCAGTTCTTC. Translation: CASSRTGFPDNEQFF.

V and J are TRBV15 and TRBJ2-6; the D is unclear. This CDR3 has 14 residues. V shed 5 bases and J shed 0 bases, with 5 bases lying between them. Germline V lookup: CDR1 LNHNV, CDR2 YYDKDF (reference sequence). The CDR3 sequence is CATSSRSGANVLTF. The DNA of the CDR3 is TGTGCCACCAGCTCCCGCTCTGGGGCCAACGTCCTGACTTTC. Full variable domain (rest looked up from reference TRBV15 and TRBJ2-6): DAMVIQNPRYQVTQFGKPVTLSCSQTLNHNVMYWYQQKSSQAPKLLFHYYDKDFNNEADTPDNFQSRRPNTSFCFLDIRSPGLGDTAMYLCATSSRSGANVLTFGAGSRLTVL.

V is TRBV5-1 and J is TRBJ1-1, with a weak D call TRBD1 (5 bases). The CDR3 covers 14 residues. The germline V gene encodes CDR1 SGHRS and CDR2 YFSETQ. Between the trimmed V and J ends, which lost 5 bases and 2 bases, there was a span of 13 bases. CDR3 coding DNA: TGCGCCAGCAGACTACAGGATTCCAACACTGAAGCTTTCTTT. Translation: CASRLQDSNTEAFF. The full variable domain, rest sourced from reference TRBV5-1 and TRBJ1-1, is KAGVTQTPRYLIKTRGQQVTLSCSPISGHRSVSWYQQTPGQGLQFLFEYFSETQRNKGNFPGRFSGRQFSNSRSEMNVSTLELGDSALYLCASRLQDSNTEAFFGQGTRLTVV.

As DNA, the CDR3 is TGTGCCAGTAGTATGTTAACAGGGTACAAGTACGAGCAGTACTTC. Its translation: CASSMLTGYKYEQYF. The chain is built from TRBV19 and TRBJ2-7, with D possibly TRBD1 on 6 matching bases. Trimming stripped 3 bases from V and 4 bases from J, with 16 bases between. The CDR3 sequence is 15 residues long. CDR1 is LNHDA, CDR2 SQIVND, per germline (reference sequence).

This clone came up once. The chain combines TRBV6-5 with TRBJ2-2, with 7 nucleotides matching TRBD2. The V gene's germline CDR1 is MNHEY and CDR2 SVGAGI. CDR3 length equals 13 residues. V dropped 8 bases and J dropped 3; count of bases not matched to a gene: 3. CDR3 DNA: TGTGCCAGCCGGGGGGTTTACACCGGGGAGCTGTTTTTT. Its translation is CASRGVYTGELFF.

This chain links TRBV7-2 with TRBJ1-1; possible D gene TRBD1, 6 bases. CDR3 length equals 13 residues. From germline, CDR1 is SGHTA and CDR2 FQGNSA. Trimming stripped 4 bases from V and 1 base from J, with 7 bases between. The CDR3 protein is CASSWDTNTEAFF. CDR3 DNA sequence: TGTGCCAGCAGCTGGGACACGAACACTGAAGCTTTCTTT.

The chain is built from TRBV7-3 and TRBJ2-7, with 8 positions matching TRBD1. The CDR3 is 13 amino acids. From germline, CDR1 is SGHTA and CDR2 FQGTGA. Trimming removed 5 bases from V and 6 bases from J; junction bases left unmatched: 6. CDR3 nucleotides: TGTGCCAGCAGCCCGGACAGGGAGGCCGAGCAGTACTTC. Translated, it gives CASSPDREAEQYF.

The V call is TRBV10-3, the J call TRBJ1-2; 9 bases match TRBD1. The CDR3 is made up of 12 amino acids. The V gene end was trimmed by 6 bases and the J gene end by 6 bases; junction bases not matched to a gene: 2. Per germline, CDR1 ENHRY and CDR2 SYGVKD. The CDR3 DNA follows: TGTGCCATCAGCGGGACAGGGAATGGCTACACCTTC. Residues: CAISGTGNGYTF.